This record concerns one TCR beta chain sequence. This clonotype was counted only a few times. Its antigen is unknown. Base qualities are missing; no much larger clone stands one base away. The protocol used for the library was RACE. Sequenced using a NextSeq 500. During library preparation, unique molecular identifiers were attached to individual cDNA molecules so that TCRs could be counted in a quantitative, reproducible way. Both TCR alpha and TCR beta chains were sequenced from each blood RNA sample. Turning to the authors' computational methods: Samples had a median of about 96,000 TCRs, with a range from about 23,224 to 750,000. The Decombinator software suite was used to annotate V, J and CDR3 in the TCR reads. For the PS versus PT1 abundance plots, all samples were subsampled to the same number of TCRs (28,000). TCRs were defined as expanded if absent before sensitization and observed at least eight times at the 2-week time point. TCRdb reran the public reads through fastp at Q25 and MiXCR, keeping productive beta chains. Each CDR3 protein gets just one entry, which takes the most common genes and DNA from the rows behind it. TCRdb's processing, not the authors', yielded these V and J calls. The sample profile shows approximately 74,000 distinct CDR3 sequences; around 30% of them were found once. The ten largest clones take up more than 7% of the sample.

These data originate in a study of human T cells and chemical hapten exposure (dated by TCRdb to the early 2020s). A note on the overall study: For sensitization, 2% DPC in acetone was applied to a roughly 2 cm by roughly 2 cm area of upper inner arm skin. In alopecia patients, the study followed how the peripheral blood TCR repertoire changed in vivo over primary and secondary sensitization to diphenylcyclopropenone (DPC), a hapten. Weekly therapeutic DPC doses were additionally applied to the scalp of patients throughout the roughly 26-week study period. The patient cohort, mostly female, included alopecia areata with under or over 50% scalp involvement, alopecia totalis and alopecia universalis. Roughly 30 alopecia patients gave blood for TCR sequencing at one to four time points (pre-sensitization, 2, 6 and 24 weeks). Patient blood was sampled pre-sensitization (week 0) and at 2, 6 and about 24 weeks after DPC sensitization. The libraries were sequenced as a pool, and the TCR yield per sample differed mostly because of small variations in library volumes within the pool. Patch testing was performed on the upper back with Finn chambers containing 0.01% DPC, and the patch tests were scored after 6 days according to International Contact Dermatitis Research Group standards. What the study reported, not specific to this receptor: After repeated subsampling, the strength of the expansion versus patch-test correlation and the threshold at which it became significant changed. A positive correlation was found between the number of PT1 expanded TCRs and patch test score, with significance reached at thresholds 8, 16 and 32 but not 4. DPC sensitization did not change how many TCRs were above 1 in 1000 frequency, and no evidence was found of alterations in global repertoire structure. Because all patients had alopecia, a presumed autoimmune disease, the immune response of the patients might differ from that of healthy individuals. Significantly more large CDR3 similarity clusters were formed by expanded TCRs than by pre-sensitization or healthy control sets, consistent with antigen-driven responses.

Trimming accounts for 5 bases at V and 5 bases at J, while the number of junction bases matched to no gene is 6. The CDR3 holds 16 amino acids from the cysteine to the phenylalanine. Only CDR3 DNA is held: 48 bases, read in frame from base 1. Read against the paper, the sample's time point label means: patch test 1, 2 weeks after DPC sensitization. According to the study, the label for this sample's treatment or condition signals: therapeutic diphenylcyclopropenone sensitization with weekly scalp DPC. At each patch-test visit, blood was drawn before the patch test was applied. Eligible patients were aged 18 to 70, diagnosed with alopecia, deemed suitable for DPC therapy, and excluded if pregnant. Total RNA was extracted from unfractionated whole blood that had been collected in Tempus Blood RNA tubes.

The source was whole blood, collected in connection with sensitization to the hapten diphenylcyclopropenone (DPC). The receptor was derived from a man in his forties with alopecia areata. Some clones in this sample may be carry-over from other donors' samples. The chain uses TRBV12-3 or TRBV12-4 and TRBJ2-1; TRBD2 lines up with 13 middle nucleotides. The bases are TGTGCCAGCAGTCCCCTCGGGACTAGCGGGGACAATGAGCAGTTCTTC. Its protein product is CASSPLGTSGDNEQFF.